This TCR beta chain was sequenced for a study of T cells in Graves' hyperthyroidism and ophthalmopathy. Study findings and constraints: The model predicted ophthalmopathy a median roughly six months before onset.

At least ten counts were recorded for this clonotype. Its antigen is not identified. Trimming took off 4 bases at V and 3 bases at J, with 12 bases between the two ends. Germline V CDR1 and CDR2: SGHAT, FQNNGV. CDR3 size: 15 residues. Orbital computed tomography, thyroid ultrasound, serum thyroxine and TRAb, and clinical symptoms together informed the diagnoses. PBMCs were obtained from 7.5 to 10 ml fresh peripheral blood. TCR beta CDR3 regions were amplified from RNA transcripts. First-round RT-PCR with HTBI primers amplified the TCR CDR3 region. TCRdb reanalysed the multiplex PCR reads using MiXCR and keeps one entry per CDR3 protein. Altogether hundreds of thousands of distinct CDR3 sequences are present, roughly 15% being singletons, with the ten largest covering 17%.

The source material was blood. This TCR came from a young woman with Graves' ophthalmopathy. The chain employs TRBV11-2 and TRBJ2-2; D is tentatively TRBD1 or TRBD2 (6 bases each). The CDR3: CASSSWRGDTGELFF. Written as DNA, the CDR3 is TGTGCCAGCAGCTCATGGAGGGGGGACACCGGGGAGCTGTTTTTT.